This TCR beta chain was retrieved from a study of blood T cell repertoires in COVID-19. Trimming left V 6 bases short and J 5 bases short, with 14 bases between. This CDR3 region has 13 residues. Clones were sequenced by immunoSEQ multiplex PCR, and TCRdb holds only the in-frame ones, with some missing. Found here are 240,000 or so clones, approximately 80% of them singletons; the top ten hold around 7.5%. What was sequenced was peripheral blood. The gene calls are TRBV12-3 or TRBV12-4 and TRBJ2-7, with D possibly matching TRBD2 (6 bases). The clonotype comes from a woman of 80 years or more with COVID-19, enrolled during active disease. The CDR3 nucleotides are TGTGCCAGCAGACGACTAGGCCTCGACGAGCAGTACTTC. This gives the protein CASRRLGLDEQYF.